One and the same sample provided the 9 T cell receptor beta chains below, sequenced in a study of response to subunit inactivated influenza vaccine. TCRdb reprocessed the RT-PCR reads with MiXCR, giving one entry per CDR3 protein. The table records roughly 620,000 distinct CDR3 sequences, 11% of them present only once. The same sample was also studied in work on T cells expressing NK-cell markers. That paper notes: Scientists made TCR beta cDNA using 5'RACE template switching with UMIs.

Here the sequenced sample was PBMCs from blood, taken on the day of vaccination. The receptors were gathered from a man aged 50 to 60 who received an inactivated influenza vaccine.

This clonotype was detected a few times. The chain recombines TRBV6-5 with TRBJ2-2; maybe TRBD1 (5 bases). Germline V gene lookup returns CDR1 MNHEY and CDR2 SVGAGI. This CDR3 spans 16 amino acids. Trimming shortened V by 0 bases and J by 6 bases, and 14 bases separated the two germline ends. CDR3 nucleotides: TGTGCCAGCAGTTACTCGTTCAGCAGGGTGGCCGGGGAGCTGTTTTTT. Translated: CASSYSFSRVAGELFF.

In its sample, this clonotype was seen many times. The chain employs TRBV29-1 and TRBJ2-7, with D perhaps given as TRBD1 or TRBD2 (5 bases each). V lost 6 bases to trimming and J lost 2 bases, with 11 bases between them. The CDR3 runs 12 residues. Germline CDR1 and CDR2: SQVTM and ANQGSEA. The DNA for the CDR3 is TGCAGCGTACCGGGACGGGCCTACGAGCAGTACTTC. As protein: CSVPGRAYEQYF.

The rearrangement uses TRBV4-1 and TRBJ1-1; TRBD1 aligns across 8 bases. Germline CDR1 MGHRA, CDR2 YSYEKL. The length of the CDR3 is 16 residues. V gave up 3 bases and J gave up 3 bases; unmatched junction bases: 9. CDR3 region: CASSQRGTGIYTEAFF. CDR3 sequence (DNA): TGCGCCAGCAGCCAGCGGGGGACAGGTATCTACACTGAAGCTTTCTTT.

There are many counts of this clonotype. The chain links TRBV13 to TRBJ2-7; D uncertain. Trimming removed 1 base from V and 4 bases from J, with 5 bases in between. The CDR3 is 12 residues long. From germline, CDR1 is PRHDT and CDR2 FYEKMQ (reference sequence). For the CDR3, the DNA is TGTGCCAGCAGCTTAGCGCGGTACGAGCAGTACTTC. It yields the protein CASSLARYEQYF.

This chain's CDR3 is CSSVDRGRETQYF. CDR3 sequence (DNA): TGCAGCTCCGTGGACAGGGGGAGGGAGACCCAGTACTTC. The rearrangement uses TRBV29-1 and TRBJ2-5, with 10 positions matching TRBD1. The J segment lost 5 bases and the V segment lost 8 bases, leaving 8 bases of the junction unmatched. The CDR3 totals 13 residues. Germline CDR1 and CDR2: SQVTM and ANQGSEA.

This clonotype was detected ten times or more. V and J are TRBV5-1 and TRBJ2-2, with 7 bases identical to TRBD1. The J segment lost 1 base and the V segment lost 4 bases, leaving 4 bases of the junction unmatched. Germline V gene lookup returns CDR1 SGHRS and CDR2 YFSETQ. The CDR3 extends over 15 amino acids. The DNA for the CDR3 is TGCGCCAGCAGCGCCTACAGGGGGAACACCGGGGAGCTGTTTTTT. Residues: CASSAYRGNTGELFF. The full variable domain, its missing parts supplied by reference TRBV5-1 and TRBJ2-2, is KAGVTQTPRYLIKTRGQQVTLSCSPISGHRSVSWYQQTPGQGLQFLFEYFSETQRNKGNFPGRFSGRQFSNSRSEMNVSTLELGDSALYLCASSAYRGNTGELFFGEGSRLTVL.

The rearrangement links TRBV20-1 to TRBJ1-3, with D possibly TRBD1 on 5 matching bases. This CDR3 is built from 16 residues. The V gene lost 0 bases and the J gene lost 0 bases, with 12 bases spanning the gap. Germline V gives CDR1 DFQATT, CDR2 SNEGSKA (reference sequence). The CDR3 bases are TGCAGTGCTAGAGATGTGACGGGGGGCTCTGGAAACACCATATATTTT. The encoded protein is CSARDVTGGSGNTIYF.

In this sample, this clonotype turned up a few times. The rearrangement links TRBV20-1 to TRBJ2-7; a possible D gene is TRBD1 (7 bases). V was cut by 5 bases and J by 7 bases, with 21 bases left in between. Germline V lookup: CDR1 DFQATT, CDR2 SNEGSKA (reference sequence). The CDR3 has 14 amino acids. The CDR3, as DNA: TGCAGTGCTCATAGACAGGGACTTAGGGAAGAGCAGTACTTC. Translation: CSAHRQGLREEQYF.

This clonotype occurred a few times. The chain combines TRBV3-1 with TRBJ1-1; TRBD1 is a possible D gene (5 bases). CDR3 size: 14 residues. Germline V CDR1 and CDR2: LGHDT, YNNKEL (reference sequence). V gave up 3 bases and J gave up 11 bases, with 19 bases separating them. CDR3 protein: CASSQGSRPRGAFF. DNA for the CDR3: TGTGCCAGCAGCCAGGGCAGTCGGCCCCGGGGGGCTTTCTTT.